Listed below are T cell receptor beta chains from one sample, sequenced in a study of T cell changes during pregnancy in multiple sclerosis. Profiling relied on immunoSEQ multiplex PCR, and the TCRdb table lists in-frame clones only, not all of them. The sample lists 38,000 or so clones, around 90% occurring once. The specimen was CD4+ T cells from peripheral blood mononuclear cells, collected in the second trimester of pregnancy. The origin of the receptors is a female donor in good health, enrolled as a control in a pregnancy study. Both conserved end residues are trimmed from each CDR3.

TRBJ2-7 | 14 | TRBV7-9 | ASSQPGGGSGSEQY
TRBJ1-5 | 13 | TRBV6-5 | ASSYSWTGHQPQH
TRBJ1-3 | 15 | TRBV7-6 | ASSLTFTGNSGNTIY
TRBJ1-1 | 12 | TRBV5-1 | ASRPDSMNTEAF
TRBJ1-3 | 11 | TRBV5-5 | ASSLQEGDTIY
TRBJ1-1 | 13 | TRBV11-1 | ASRGQGAANTEAF
TRBJ1-4 | 16 | TRBV4-3 | ASSQESHRGRTNEKLF
TRBJ1-1 | 13 | TRBV7-9 | ASSSSGTANTEAF
TRBJ2-1 | 13 | TRBV7-9 | ASSLDGLADNEQF
TRBJ1-1 | 12 | TRBV7-2 | ASSLEAVNTEAF
TRBJ1-3 | 14 | TRBV9 | ASSVGVGGSGNTIY
TRBJ2-3 | 10 | TRBV5-1 | ASSFLTDTQY
TRBJ2-1 | 12 | TRBV19 | ASSTTGSYNEQF
TRBJ1-3 | 15 | TRBV9 | ASSVGTAFASGNTIY
TRBJ2-1 | 14 | TRBV11-2 | ASSLGGAGGQDEQF
TRBJ2-1 | 16 | TRBV7-8 | ASSLALGGADSYNEQF
TRBJ1-1 | 12 | TRBV4-2 | ASSQDRDTLEAF
TRBJ1-2 | 12 | TRBV18 | ASSPETGFAGYT
TRBJ1-5 | 15 | TRBV19 | ASSTAQGSAWVPPQH
TRBJ1-3 | 13 | TRBV5-1 | ASLRTGGRGNTIY